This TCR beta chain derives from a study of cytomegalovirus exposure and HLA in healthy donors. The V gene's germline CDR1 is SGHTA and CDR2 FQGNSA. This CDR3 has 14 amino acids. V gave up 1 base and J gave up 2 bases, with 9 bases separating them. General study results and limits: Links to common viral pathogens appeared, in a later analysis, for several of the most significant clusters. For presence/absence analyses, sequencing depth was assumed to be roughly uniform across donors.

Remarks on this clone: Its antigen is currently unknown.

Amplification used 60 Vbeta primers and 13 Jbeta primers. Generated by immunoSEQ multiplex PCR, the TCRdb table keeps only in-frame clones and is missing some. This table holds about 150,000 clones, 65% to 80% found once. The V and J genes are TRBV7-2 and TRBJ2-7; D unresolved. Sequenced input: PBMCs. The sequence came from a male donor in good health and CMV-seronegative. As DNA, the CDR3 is TGTGCCAGCAGCTTAGGTTCTCGGGCCTACGAGCAGTACTTC. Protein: CASSLGSRAYEQYF.